Each of the 29 T cell receptor beta chains below was sequenced from the same sample in a study of technical replicates of blood from a handful of donors. Assay used: immunoSEQ multiplex PCR; TCRdb lists only in-frame clones, some missing. The sample comprises more than 65,000 clones, about 94% of which are singletons, and around 0.25% rests with the top ten. The sequencing sample was made of T cells isolated from PBMCs. These receptors were obtained from a human donor in good health.

The chain uses TRBV6-1 and TRBJ2-2; D uncertain. The CDR3 is 12 residues long. The germline V gene encodes CDR1 MNHNS and CDR2 SASEGT. V was pared by 5 bases and J by 8 bases, with 9 bases between. The CDR3 protein is CASSSNVGELFF. CDR3 nucleotide sequence: TGTGCCAGCAGTTCTAATGTGGGGGAGCTGTTTTTT.

V gene TRBV6-6 combines with J gene TRBJ1-4; 7 bases match TRBD1. CDR3 size: 15 residues. From germline, CDR1 is MNHNY and CDR2 SVGAGI (reference sequence). Trimming at V came to 10 bases and at J to 8 bases, leaving 16 bases not matched to a gene. The CDR3 region has the DNA TGTGCCACTGCACGGACAGGATTAATAGGCGAAAAACTGTTTTTT. Its protein is CATARTGLIGEKLFF.

The chain couples TRBV5-1 to TRBJ2-3; 13 bases align to TRBD2. This CDR3 spans 17 amino acids. Looked up from germline, CDR1 is SGHRS and CDR2 is YFSETQ. The junction had 5 bases not matched to a gene; V was cut back by 0 bases and J by 4 bases. The CDR3: CASSLGTSGGVADTQYF. In DNA, the CDR3 is TGCGCCAGCAGCTTGGGGACTAGCGGGGGAGTCGCAGATACGCAGTATTTT.

The rearrangement uses TRBV4-1 and TRBJ2-7, with TRBD2 matching 12 bases. Unmatched junction bases numbered 3, after V lost 0 bases and J lost 6 bases. The V gene's germline CDR1 is MGHRA and CDR2 YSYEKL. This CDR3 has 15 residues. The DNA of the CDR3 is TGCGCCAGCAGCCAAGAGGGGACTAGCGGGTCCGAGCAGTACTTC. Its protein product is CASSQEGTSGSEQYF.

This clone was observed a single time. This chain connects TRBV28 to TRBJ2-7; 8 bases are a match to TRBD1. This CDR3 is 14 amino acids long. With V trimmed by 6 bases and J by 3 bases, 7 bases remained unmatched. The germline V gene has CDR1 MDHEN and CDR2 SYDVKM. The CDR3 loop reads CASSRTGLFYEQYF. CDR3 nucleotide sequence: TGTGCCAGCAGCCGGACAGGGTTATTCTACGAGCAGTACTTC.

The V call is TRBV7-9, the J call TRBJ2-5; weak D call: TRBD2 (5 bases). Between the trimmed V and J ends, which lost 5 bases and 3 bases, there was a span of 19 bases. CDR3 length: 16 amino acids. The germline CDR1 and CDR2 sequences are SEHNR and FQNEAQ (reference sequence). CDR3 sequence reads: CASSPRGGREKETQYF. In DNA, the CDR3 is TGTGCCAGCAGCCCTCGCGGCGGTAGGGAGAAAGAGACCCAGTACTTC.

The chain uses TRBV10-3 and TRBJ2-7; TRBD1 aligns across 8 bases. Germline CDR1 ENHRY, CDR2 SYGVKD. Trimming took 3 bases from V and 6 from J; bases not matched to a gene: 4. The CDR3 is made up of 13 amino acids. The CDR3 region is CAISDKTGGEQYF. For the CDR3, the DNA is TGTGCCATCAGTGATAAAACAGGGGGCGAGCAGTACTTC.

The V and J genes are TRBV19 and TRBJ1-1; the D is unclear. The CDR3 has 15 amino acids. The V end was cut by 2 bases, the J end by 0 bases, with 10 bases between. Germline V gene sequence: CDR1 LNHDA, CDR2 SQIVND (reference sequence). The CDR3 reads CASSINEIMNTEAFF. In DNA form, the CDR3 reads TGTGCCAGTAGTATAAATGAGATTATGAACACTGAAGCTTTCTTT.

This chain joins TRBV5-1 and TRBJ2-7, with 9 bases matching TRBD2. The CDR3 spans 15 residues. The germline V gene encodes CDR1 SGHRS and CDR2 YFSETQ. V lost 0 bases, J lost 0 bases, and 1 base stayed unmatched. The CDR3 bases are TGCGCCAGCAGCTTGGGGGGACTAGCCTCCTACGAGCAGTACTTC. Protein: CASSLGGLASYEQYF.

The rearrangement joins TRBV6-5 to TRBJ2-7, with TRBD2 as a possible D gene (5 bases). This CDR3 region has 12 residues. Germline-derived CDR1 and CDR2 are MNHEY and SVGAGI. Deletions cut 10 bases from V and 0 bases from J, with 10 bases between. The DNA for the CDR3 is TGTGCCACCAAGGGAGCCTCCTACGAGCAGTACTTC. Its protein product is CATKGASYEQYF.

This clone was seen just once. The chain links TRBV7-8 to TRBJ2-7; a possible D gene is TRBD2 (5 bases). There are 15 residues in the CDR3. Germline V gene lookup returns CDR1 SGHVS and CDR2 FQNEAQ. V shed 5 bases and J shed 3 bases, with 17 bases lying between them. The CDR3 DNA sequence: TGTGCCAGCAGCCCAGTGAGGGCGGCAAGCTACGAGCAGTACTTC. Its translation is CASSPVRAASYEQYF.

This chain links TRBV5-4 with TRBJ2-4; TRBD1 agrees at 8 bases. The germline V gene encodes CDR1 SGHNT and CDR2 YYREEE (reference sequence). Trimming took 4 bases from V and 0 from J; bases not matched to a gene: 6. The CDR3 is 16 residues long. CDR3 sequence reads: CASSDGQGVAKNIQYF. The CDR3 DNA is TGTGCCAGCAGCGACGGACAGGGAGTAGCCAAAAACATTCAGTACTTC.

This clone showed up just once. CDR3 region: CSVDQDTQAFF. Here the CDR3 DNA reads TGCAGCGTTGATCAGGACACGCAGGCTTTCTTT. This sequence joins TRBV29-1 and TRBJ1-1; TRBD1 is a possible D gene (5 bases). This CDR3 has 11 amino acids. Germline V gene lookup returns CDR1 SQVTM and CDR2 ANQGSEA. Trimming took off 3 bases at V and 11 bases at J, with 13 bases between the two ends.

CDR3 sequence reads: CASSLGTIPGFSYEQYF. The CDR3 DNA sequence: TGCGCCAGCAGCTTGGGTACAATCCCGGGGTTCTCCTACGAGCAGTACTTC. The chain carries TRBV5-1 and TRBJ2-7, with TRBD2 as a possible D gene (5 bases). The CDR3 runs to 17 residues. The ends were cut back, 0 bases at V and 0 bases at J, with 16 bases in the middle. Per the germline V gene, CDR1 is SGHRS and CDR2 is YFSETQ.

The CDR3 DNA follows: TGTGCCAGTAGTATTTCCCCGGACAGGGGTAATCAGCCCCAGCATTTT. The encoded protein is CASSISPDRGNQPQHF. The genes are TRBV19 and TRBJ1-5; TRBD1 matches at 9 bases. The germline gives CDR1 LNHDA, CDR2 SQIVND (reference sequence). This CDR3 spans 16 amino acids. J was trimmed by 4 bases and V by 3 bases; bases with no gene match: 7.

The chain uses TRBV5-1 and TRBJ1-3; TRBD1 matches 7 bases. The V gene's germline CDR1 is SGHRS and CDR2 YFSETQ. The V and J ends lost 0 bases and 4 bases, in that order; junction bases with no gene match: 4. The CDR3 totals 15 residues. CDR3: CASSLDGGQGNTIYF. DNA for the CDR3: TGCGCCAGCAGCTTGGATGGGGGACAGGGAAACACCATATATTTT. The full variable domain, in which reference TRBV5-1 and TRBJ1-3 provide the parts outside the CDR3, is KAGVTQTPRYLIKTRGQQVTLSCSPISGHRSVSWYQQTPGQGLQFLFEYFSETQRNKGNFPGRFSGRQFSNSRSEMNVSTLELGDSALYLCASSLDGGQGNTIYFGEGSWLTVV.

The chain links TRBV21-1 to TRBJ2-7; the table's D call, TRBD2, has no DNA check behind it. TRBV21-1 is given as a pseudogene. The CDR3 length is 13 residues. DNA for the CDR3: TGTGCCAGCAGCAAAGGGGAGATTTACGAGCAGTACTTC. It specifies CASSKGEIYEQYF.

This clone was recorded once. V usage is TRBV11-3 and J usage is TRBJ1-3; 7 bases align to TRBD1. Trimming removed 1 base from V and 4 bases from J; junction bases left unmatched: 13. The CDR3 is made up of 18 amino acids. Per the germline V gene, CDR1 is SGHNT and CDR2 is YENEEA. As DNA, the CDR3 is TGTGCCAGCAGCTTAGCGGATAACAGGGGAATGGAGGGAAACACCATATATTTT. It codes for CASSLADNRGMEGNTIYF.

The chain recombines TRBV2 with TRBJ1-5; D unresolved. V was pared by 6 bases and J by 5 bases, with 14 bases between. Germline V gene data show CDR1 as SNHLY and CDR2 as FYNNEI. The CDR3 is 14 amino acids. CDR3 region: CASSSPSGDQPQHF. CDR3 sequence (DNA): TGTGCCAGCAGCAGCCCCTCCGGGGATCAGCCCCAGCATTTT.

The rearrangement joins TRBV28 to TRBJ1-3, with D possibly TRBD1 on 6 matching bases. CDR3 length: 14 amino acids. Trimming took 2 bases from V and 1 from J, leaving 6 bases between them. Germline V CDR1 and CDR2: MDHEN, SYDVKM. The CDR3 DNA follows: TGTGCCAGCAGTTTACAGGGGTCTGGAAACACCATATATTTT. This codes for CASSLQGSGNTIYF.

The chain combines TRBV7-9 with TRBJ2-1; TRBD1 matches at 7 bases. From germline, CDR1 is SEHNR and CDR2 FQNEAQ (reference sequence). CDR3 length: 13 amino acids. Losses at the gene ends were 5 bases for V and 6 bases for J; bases not matched to a gene: 4. The CDR3 is CASSTRDSNEQFF. The CDR3 bases are TGTGCCAGCAGCACCCGGGACAGCAATGAGCAGTTCTTC.

For the CDR3, the DNA is TGTGCCACCAGCGCCCGAGAGGGGGCCAGCAATCAGCCCCAGCATTTT. Encoded protein: CATSAREGASNQPQHF. The chain uses TRBV15 and TRBJ1-5; 7 nucleotides agree with TRBD1. Trimming took 5 bases from V and 1 from J; bases not matched to a gene: 8. The CDR3 is made up of 16 amino acids. Germline V gives CDR1 LNHNV, CDR2 YYDKDF (reference sequence).

The chain combines TRBV9 with TRBJ1-1; 7 positions match TRBD1. V lost 3 bases, J lost 6 bases, and 11 bases stayed unmatched. There are 15 residues in the CDR3. CDR1 and CDR2 from the germline V gene are SGDLS and YYNGEE. The CDR3 sequence is CASSANYRGPSEAFF. In DNA, the CDR3 is TGTGCCAGCAGCGCTAATTACAGGGGACCCTCTGAAGCTTTCTTT.

The chain links TRBV2 to TRBJ2-1; 7 nucleotides agree with TRBD2. Trimming took 4 bases from V and 4 from J; bases not matched to a gene: 10. Germline CDR1 SNHLY, CDR2 FYNNEI. This CDR3 has 16 residues. The CDR3 region has the DNA TGTGCCAGCAGTGTCTCTAGCGGAAGAAATTACAATGAGCAGTTCTTC. Translation: CASSVSSGRNYNEQFF.

V gene TRBV11-3 combines with J gene TRBJ2-5; possible D gene TRBD1, 5 bases. The CDR3 has 14 amino acids. CDR1 is SGHNT, CDR2 YENEEA, per germline. Trimming cost V 8 bases and J 3 bases, with 16 bases left between them. CDR3 DNA: TGTGCCAGCTCAGCTACAGGAAGAGAAGAGACCCAGTACTTC. Its protein product is CASSATGREETQYF. The whole variable domain, filled in from reference TRBV11-3 and TRBJ2-5, reads EAGVVQSPRYKIIEKKQPVAFWCNPISGHNTLYWYLQNLGQGPELLIRYENEEAVDDSQLPKDRFSAERLKGVDSTLKIQPAELGDSAVYLCASSATGREETQYFGPGTRLLVL.

This clone showed up just a few times. The chain uses TRBV11-2 and TRBJ1-1; tentative D call: TRBD1 (5 bases). The CDR3 sequence is 13 residues long. Trimming removed 6 bases at V and 1 base at J, with 9 bases between. Germline V gives CDR1 SGHAT, CDR2 FQNNGV. In DNA, the CDR3 is TGTGCCAGCAGTCCAACAGGGAACACTGAAGCTTTCTTT. Encoded protein: CASSPTGNTEAFF.

The chain joins TRBV10-3 to TRBJ2-7; 14 nucleotides match TRBD2. Germline V gene data show CDR1 as ENHRY and CDR2 as SYGVKD. The CDR3 is 17 amino acids. V was clipped by 7 bases and J by 1 base; unmatched bases: 9. CDR3 protein: CAITSGLAGVGSYEQYF. The DNA for the CDR3 is TGTGCCATCACCTCGGGACTAGCGGGAGTGGGGTCCTACGAGCAGTACTTC.

The V gene is TRBV29-1, the J gene TRBJ1-1; TRBD1 agrees at 7 bases. The CDR3 is 12 residues long. J lost 0 bases, V lost 7 bases, and 2 bases had no gene match. The germline CDR1 and CDR2 sequences are SQVTM and ANQGSEA. The CDR3, as DNA: TGCAGCGGGGGACAGATGAACACTGAAGCTTTCTTT. It yields the protein CSGGQMNTEAFF.

V is TRBV30 and J is TRBJ1-2; 7 bases fit TRBD1. The CDR3 is 13 residues long. Germline V gene lookup returns CDR1 GTSNPN and CDR2 SVGIG (reference sequence). Trimming cost V 2 bases and J 8 bases; bases outside gene matches: 8. CDR3 coding DNA: TGTGCCTGGAGTCTAGGGGCAGGGGGAGGCTACACCTTC. Translated: CAWSLGAGGGYTF.